The T cell receptor beta chain under discussion was sequenced for a study of blood T cell repertoires in COVID-19. V gave up 4 bases and J gave up 8 bases; unmatched junction bases: 2. The CDR3 runs 12 residues. Germline V gives CDR1 SNHLY, CDR2 FYNNEI. Profiled with immunoSEQ multiplex PCR; TCRdb holds only in-frame clones, not every one. The sample contains about 82,000 clones, around 85% of which appear only once. This clonotype originated in a man older than 75 with active or convalescent COVID-19. The chain links TRBV2 to TRBJ1-2; 9 bases map to TRBD1. Specimen: peripheral blood. The CDR3 reads CASSGQGEGYTF. The CDR3, as DNA: TGTGCCAGCAGTGGACAGGGGGAAGGCTACACCTTC.